These 5 T cell receptor beta chains originate from one sample sequenced in a study of spatial heterogeneity in lung cancer (dated by TCRdb to between 2018 and 2021). Libraries came from 5' RACE. Sequencing was performed on a NextSeq 500. TCRdb reworked the public reads: Q25 trimming with fastp, MiXCR clone assembly, productive beta chains retained. Every entry covers one CDR3 protein and lists the most common genes and DNA from its rows. The sample table contains about 36,000 distinct CDR3 sequences; only one count was recorded for approximately 8% of them. The ten largest account for about a tenth of the sample. The sample's time point label, in plain terms: blood at routine non-recurrence follow-up after resection. Sequences were derived from PBMCs, sampled at follow-up. The receptor set was obtained from a male donor with early-stage non-small cell lung cancer.

The chain links TRBV12-3 or TRBV12-4 to TRBJ2-3, with a possible D match to TRBD2 (6 bases). CDR3 length equals 15 residues. Trimming removed 7 bases at V and 2 bases at J, with 16 bases between. CDR3 nucleotides: TGTGCCAGCACCCTCAGCGGGCTATTCACAGATACGCAGTATTTT. As protein: CASTLSGLFTDTQYF.

This clonotype was seen repeatedly, ten times or more. This chain joins TRBV11-1 and TRBJ2-7, with TRBD1 matching 7 bases. The length of the CDR3 is 14 residues. CDR1 and CDR2 (germline): SGHAT, FQDESV (reference sequence). V dropped 6 bases and J dropped 2; count of bases not matched to a gene: 7. The CDR3: CASSSTGEAYEQYF. The CDR3 DNA is TGTGCCAGCAGTTCTACAGGGGAAGCCTACGAGCAGTACTTC.

The table lists this clonotype with many counts. The chain is built from TRBV19 and TRBJ1-5; D unresolved. The CDR3 has 14 amino acids. The V gene lost 3 bases and the J gene lost 5 bases, with 11 bases spanning the gap. Germline V gives CDR1 LNHDA, CDR2 SQIVND (reference sequence). The CDR3: CASSIGRIDQPQHF. The CDR3 DNA follows: TGTGCCAGTAGTATTGGACGGATAGATCAGCCCCAGCATTTT.

This clonotype has more than one count but fewer than ten. The chain recombines TRBV10-2 with TRBJ2-3, with D maybe TRBD2 (7 bases). The ends were cut back, 6 bases at V and 1 base at J, with 11 bases in the middle. The CDR3 length is 14 residues. The germline V gene has CDR1 WSHSY and CDR2 SAAADI. CDR3 protein: CASSEGGGTDTQYF. In nucleotides, the CDR3 is TGCGCCAGCAGCGAGGGGGGGGGCACAGATACGCAGTATTTT.

This clonotype was observed once. A much more abundant neighbour one base away suggests this may be a read error. The V call is TRBV7-9, the J call TRBJ2-7; 7 nucleotides line up with TRBD2. Per the germline V gene, CDR1 is SEHNR and CDR2 is FQNEAQ (reference sequence). This CDR3 region has 16 residues. The CDR3 DNA follows: TGTCCCAGCAGCGACCCCCGGGGGAGGGCCCCCTACGAGCAGTACTTC. Protein sequence: CPSSDPRGRAPYEQYF.